Presented here are 24 T cell receptor beta chains from one specimen sequenced in a study of T cells in Graves' hyperthyroidism and ophthalmopathy. Amplification targeted TCR beta CDR3 regions from RNA transcripts. An initial round of RT-PCR targeting the TCR CDR3 relied on the HTBI primer set. TCRdb redid the calling of the multiplex PCR reads with MiXCR, one entry per CDR3 protein. Seen here are fewer than 600,000 distinct CDR3 sequences, 14% observed once, and the top ten hold roughly 14%. Sequencing used blood. The receptors shown here come from a woman between 40 and 55 years old with Graves' hyperthyroidism.

This chain uses TRBV19 with TRBJ2-2; 7 bases align to TRBD1. This CDR3 comprises 16 residues. V was clipped by 4 bases and J by 2 bases; unmatched bases: 7. Germline CDR1 and CDR2: LNHDA and SQIVND (reference sequence). CDR3 coding DNA: TGTGCCAGTAGTACGAGGGGACAGAGAAACACCGGGGAGCTGTTTTTT. This gives the protein CASSTRGQRNTGELFF.

This clonotype was seen a handful of times. Possible read error: a much larger clone is one base away. The chain uses TRBV28 and TRBJ2-3; tentatively, D is TRBD1 (5 bases). CDR3 size: 13 residues. Germline V lookup: CDR1 MDHEN, CDR2 SYDVKM. The CDR3 protein is CASSFPSTGTQYF. The CDR3 bases are TGTGCCAGCAGTTTCCCGAGCACAGGTACGCAGTATTTT.

V usage is TRBV19 and J usage is TRBJ1-1, with D perhaps TRBD1 (5 bases). Trimming left V 7 bases short and J 8 bases short, with 17 bases between. Germline loops: CDR1 LNHDA, CDR2 SQIVND (reference sequence). There are 13 residues in the CDR3. CDR3 sequence reads: CASNPQLGVEAFF. The CDR3 region has the DNA TGTGCCAGTAATCCCCAGCTGGGGGTGGAAGCTTTCTTT.

This clonotype was detected many times. The J gene is TRBJ1-5, the V gene TRBV28, with D tentatively TRBD1 (6 bases). Germline V gives CDR1 MDHEN, CDR2 SYDVKM. With 6 bases removed from V and 1 base from J, the gap between germline ends came to 19 bases. This CDR3 comprises 17 residues. CDR3 protein: CASSQSQGRGSNQPQHF. The CDR3 bases are TGTGCCAGCAGCCAGTCCCAGGGGAGAGGCAGCAATCAGCCCCAGCATTTT.

The table lists this clonotype with many counts. The V call is TRBV24-1, the J call TRBJ1-5, with TRBD1 matching over 7 bases. The V segment lost 4 bases and the J segment 4 bases; nucleotides outside the gene matches: 0. The CDR3 contains 13 residues. Germline V CDR1 and CDR2: KGHDR, SFDVKD. This CDR3 is CATSDRGNQPQHF. The CDR3, as DNA: TGTGCCACCAGTGACAGGGGGAATCAGCCCCAGCATTTT.

This clonotype was found many times. The V call is TRBV7-3, the J call TRBJ2-7; D is uncertain. V lost 0 bases, J lost 7 bases, and 10 bases lay in between. The germline V gene encodes CDR1 SGHTA and CDR2 FQGTGA. The CDR3 loop spans 13 amino acids. The CDR3 DNA is TGTGCCAGCAGCTTAACGTCTTACGGAGAGCAGTACTTC. It encodes CASSLTSYGEQYF.

This clonotype was observed a few times. J is TRBJ2-6 and V is TRBV6-1; D not certain. CDR3 length equals 15 residues. Germline V gene data show CDR1 as MNHNS and CDR2 as SASEGT. Trimming stripped 8 bases from V and 0 bases from J, with 11 bases between. CDR3 nucleotide sequence: TGTGCCAGCTTTGTAGGTAGCTCTGGGGCCAACGTCCTGACTTTC. It is translated as CASFVGSSGANVLTF.

This clonotype was picked up many times. The rearrangement joins TRBV12-3 or TRBV12-4 to TRBJ1-3; maybe TRBD1 (5 bases). The CDR3 runs to 14 residues. V lost 1 base, J lost 4 bases, and 8 bases lay in between. CDR3 residues: CASSLEGRGNTIYF. The CDR3 region has the DNA TGTGCCAGCAGTTTAGAGGGACGCGGAAACACCATATATTTT.

This clonotype was seen a few times. The rearrangement uses TRBV20-1 and TRBJ2-7; D tentatively reads TRBD1 or TRBD2 (5 bases each). Trimming stripped 0 bases from V and 4 bases from J, with 19 bases between. Looked up from germline, CDR1 is DFQATT and CDR2 is SNEGSKA (reference sequence). The CDR3 spans 16 residues. CDR3 sequence: CSAREQLGTGLYEQYF. DNA for the CDR3: TGCAGTGCTAGAGAGCAATTAGGGACGGGATTATACGAGCAGTACTTC.

This clonotype was picked up many times. The chain uses TRBV5-1 and TRBJ1-5; D unclear. This CDR3 region has 13 residues. V shed 0 bases and J shed 4 bases, with 5 bases lying between them. Germline V CDR1 and CDR2: SGHRS, YFSETQ. The CDR3 DNA is TGCGCCAGCAGCTTGGGAGAAAATCAGCCCCAGCATTTT. Translating gives CASSLGENQPQHF. The whole variable domain, remainder taken from reference TRBV5-1 and TRBJ1-5, is KAGVTQTPRYLIKTRGQQVTLSCSPISGHRSVSWYQQTPGQGLQFLFEYFSETQRNKGNFPGRFSGRQFSNSRSEMNVSTLELGDSALYLCASSLGENQPQHFGDGTRLSIL.

This clonotype was counted between two and nine times. This sequence may be a read error, since a much larger clone differs from it by one base. V and J are TRBV27 and TRBJ2-3; 7 positions agree with TRBD1. This CDR3 region has 14 residues. CDR1 is MNHEY, CDR2 SMNVEV, per germline (reference sequence). Trimming cost V 8 bases and J 3 bases; bases outside gene matches: 8. The CDR3 bases are TGTGCCAGCGGCAACAGGGGTCCAACAGATACGCAGTATTTT. It yields the protein CASGNRGPTDTQYF.

This clonotype came up many times. The chain recombines TRBV28 with TRBJ2-7; D is uncertain. The V and J ends lost 1 base and 0 bases respectively, with 7 bases between them. The CDR3 is 14 residues long. The germline gives CDR1 MDHEN, CDR2 SYDVKM. The CDR3 protein is CASSLSVYSYEQYF. As DNA, the CDR3 is TGTGCCAGCAGTTTATCAGTCTACTCCTACGAGCAGTACTTC. Variable domain in full (rest from reference TRBV28 and TRBJ2-7): DVKVTQSSRYLVKRTGEKVFLECVQDMDHENMFWYRQDPGLGLRLIYFSYDVKMKEKGDIPEGYSVSREKKERFSLILESASTNQTSMYLCASSLSVYSYEQYFGPGTRLTVT.

As DNA, the CDR3 is TGCGCCAGCAGCTTGAACCCGTGGGGACTGAACACTGAAGCTTTCTTT. Amino acids: CASSLNPWGLNTEAFF. The J gene is TRBJ1-1, the V gene TRBV5-1; maybe TRBD1 (5 bases). This CDR3 spans 16 amino acids. CDR1 and CDR2 from the germline V gene are SGHRS and YFSETQ. The V and J ends lost 1 base and 0 bases respectively, with 13 bases between them.

In its sample, this clonotype was seen many times. The genes are TRBV6-5 and TRBJ1-4; possibly TRBD1 for D (6 bases). The CDR3 loop spans 16 amino acids. The germline CDR1 and CDR2 sequences are MNHEY and SVGAGI. Trimming pared 3 bases from V and 7 bases from J, leaving 18 bases between. Written as DNA, the CDR3 is TGTGCCAGCAGTTATGGCCCCTCCTCAGGGGCTGAAAAACTGTTTTTT. It specifies CASSYGPSSGAEKLFF.

This clonotype was detected many times. The rearrangement uses TRBV3-1 and TRBJ1-1; the match to TRBD1 covers 7 bases. Per germline, CDR1 LGHDT and CDR2 YNNKEL (reference sequence). This CDR3 has 14 residues. Trimming took 3 bases from V and 4 from J; bases not matched to a gene: 5. In DNA, the CDR3 is TGTGCCAGCAGCCAGGCACAGGGGCGCACTGAAGCTTTCTTT. Translating gives CASSQAQGRTEAFF.

In its sample, this clonotype was seen many times. CDR3 DNA sequence: TGTGCCAGCAGCTTAGGCGGGATAACGAGCAATCAGCCCCAGCATTTT. Translating it yields CASSLGGITSNQPQHF. V is TRBV7-9 and J is TRBJ1-5; D is uncertain. The CDR3 sequence is 16 residues long. With 1 base removed from V and 1 base from J, the gap between germline ends came to 11 bases. Germline lookup yields CDR1 SEHNR and CDR2 FQNEAQ (reference sequence). Combining the CDR3 with reference TRBV7-9 and TRBJ1-5 gives the whole variable domain DTGVSQNPRHKITKRGQNVTFRCDPISEHNRLYWYRQTLGQGPEFLTYFQNEAQLEKSRLLSDRFSAERPKGSFSTLEIQRTEQGDSAMYLCASSLGGITSNQPQHFGDGTRLSIL.

With respect to this clonotype: At one boundary the junction diverges from the germline segment, which might be a read error. V gene TRBV7-2 combines with J gene TRBJ2-3; TRBD1 might be the D (5 bases). The CDR3 sequence is 16 residues long. CDR1 and CDR2 (germline): SGHTA, FQGNSA. The CDR3 bases are TGTGCCAGCAGCTTAGGAGTAGACAGAAGCACAGATACGCAATATTTT. Residues: CASSLGVDRSTDTQYF. Based on the CDR3 plus reference TRBV7-2 and TRBJ2-3, the full variable domain is GAGVSQSPSNKVTEKGKDVELRCDPISGHTALYWYRQSLGQGLEFLIYFQGNSAPDKSGLPSDRFSAERTGGSVSTLTIQRTQQEDSAVYLCASSLGVDRSTDTQYFGPGTRLTVL.

The sample holds many counts of this clonotype. The J gene is TRBJ1-1, the V gene TRBV20-1; D perhaps matches TRBD1 (6 bases). The CDR3 is 14 residues long. Germline assignment: CDR1 DFQATT and CDR2 SNEGSKA (reference sequence). Trimming took off 3 bases at V and 6 bases at J, with 17 bases between the two ends. CDR3 sequence: CSARKNRERAEAFF. In DNA, the CDR3 is TGCAGTGCTAGGAAGAACAGGGAACGGGCTGAAGCTTTCTTT.

The chain is built from TRBV2 and TRBJ1-4; tentative D call: TRBD1 (6 bases). V was pared by 3 bases and J by 5 bases, with 10 bases between. Looked up from germline, CDR1 is SNHLY and CDR2 is FYNNEI. CDR3 length: 14 residues. The CDR3, as DNA: TGTGCCAGCAGTGAGGCAGGGGAGAATGAAAAACTGTTTTTT. Protein sequence: CASSEAGENEKLFF.

This clonotype was counted many times. The chain joins TRBV10-3 to TRBJ1-5, with D maybe TRBD1 (5 bases). CDR1 and CDR2 from the germline V gene are ENHRY and SYGVKD. The CDR3 covers 13 residues. Trimming removed 4 bases at V and 4 bases at J, with 8 bases between. CDR3 in amino acids: CAISADSNQPQHF. CDR3 DNA sequence: TGTGCCATCAGTGCAGACAGTAATCAGCCCCAGCATTTT.

This clonotype has a handful of counts. The chain couples TRBV6-1 to TRBJ2-7; TRBD2 matches at 10 bases. After removal of 5 bases from V and 2 bases from J, the junction contained 6 bases not matched to a gene. The CDR3 has 15 residues. Germline V CDR1 and CDR2: MNHNS, SASEGT. The CDR3 here is CASSRAGLATYEQYF. In DNA, the CDR3 is TGTGCCAGCAGTAGAGCGGGACTAGCGACCTACGAGCAGTACTTC.

The table lists this clonotype with a few counts. The J gene is TRBJ2-2, the V gene TRBV12-3 or TRBV12-4, with 12 bases matching TRBD2. V shed 6 bases and J 6 bases; nucleotides not matched to a gene: 8. The CDR3 consists of 16 residues. The CDR3 spells CASRPPSGGAPGELFF. CDR3 sequence (DNA): TGTGCCAGCAGGCCCCCTAGCGGGGGGGCCCCCGGGGAGCTGTTTTTT.

V usage is TRBV6-1 and J usage is TRBJ2-2; 11 nucleotides align to TRBD1. Per the germline V gene, CDR1 is MNHNS and CDR2 is SASEGT. Trimming cost V 5 bases and J 8 bases; bases outside gene matches: 7. The CDR3 has 15 residues. CDR3 in amino acids: CASSTGTGGEGELFF. The CDR3 DNA is TGTGCCAGCAGTACCGGGACAGGGGGTGAGGGGGAGCTGTTTTTT.

This clonotype was seen at least ten times. The CDR3 coding sequence is TGTGCCAGCAGCTTACAGCGGCCCTACGAGCAGTACTTC. It encodes CASSLQRPYEQYF. The V gene is TRBV5-5, the J gene TRBJ2-7, with D perhaps TRBD2 (5 bases). This CDR3 spans 13 amino acids. In germline, CDR1 is SGHKS, CDR2 YYEKEE (reference sequence). The V end lost 2 bases, the J end lost 2 bases, and 8 bases lay between the germline ends.